This TCR beta chain was documented in a study of T cell responses to AZD1222 COVID-19 vaccine (dated by TCRdb to the early 2020s). Turning to the overall study: AZD1222 recipients with second doses at about 4 weeks or about 12 weeks were pooled, because spike-specific TCR depth and breadth did not differ between schedules. TCR sequencing was performed for about 250 trial participants, of whom about 200 were given two doses of AZD1222 and around 25 were given two doses of MenACWY control vaccine. Enrollment into the trials was organized by age into subgroups of 18-55, 56-69 and 70-plus years, and those subgroups contained roughly 150, 30 and 60 TCR-sequenced participants, respectively. Study-wide conclusions, independent of this receptor: Because no day 14 peak-response samples were available, repertoires were characterized only after the peak T cell response. A significant rise in spike-specific TCR breadth and depth was observed after two AZD1222 doses relative to day 0 and relative to MenACWY recipients. Conclusions about previously exposed vaccinees are limited because only a handful of AZD1222 recipients were SARS-CoV-2 seropositive at baseline. In the small 56-69-year group, the increase in depth fell short of significance, most likely because of low power. The vaccine-associated CD4 TCRs covered the entire spike protein, and the dominant responses fell in regions 160-218 and 743-854. Participants were mostly white British and included more females than males, and it was suggested by the authors that clonal diversity may have been underestimated. Epitopes outside the regions mutated in the B.1.351 and B.1.1.7 variants were reportedly recognized by nearly half of the unique spike-specific TCRs.

The CDR3 regions of human TCRbeta chains were subjected to immunosequencing. The original methods were these. TCRs in the repertoires were matched against a reference library of SARS-CoV-2-specific TCRs that had been generated with the MIRA antigen-specificity platform. Breadth meant the fraction of unique TCRs that were SARS-CoV-2-associated, whereas depth meant the fraction of total T cells that were SARS-CoV-2-associated. Using the MIRA data, every spike-specific TCR was mapped to the spike region that the TCR reacted to and assigned to either a CD4 or a CD8 class. Log10-transformed breadth and depth values were compared by one-way ANOVA with Sidak's multiple comparisons tests. Imported from immuneACCESS, the table was reduced by TCRdb to in-frame sequences with V and J called. These copies leave out some clones; in studies compared against another copy, an unresolved V gene accounts for under half, and the cause of the remainder is not known. V and J calls and clone size are those listed in that table; D and trimming were worked out from the DNA. A total of roughly 130,000 clones appear in this sample, more than 85% of them only once. Roughly 3.1% of the sample goes to the ten largest clones.

Inclusive of the bounding cysteine and phenylalanine, the CDR3 is 15 residues long. The DNA shown is the 45-base CDR3, in frame from base 1. Trimming removed 3 bases from V and 3 bases from J, leaving 12 bases between the germline ends. Sequences SNHLY (CDR1) and FYNNEI (CDR2) are obtained from the germline V gene. With respect to this clone: Its antigen is still unknown. One base away there is no much larger clone; base qualities are not given.

Explained via the paper, the time point label denotes: baseline before first vaccination. Samples from vaccinated people were obtained from the UK trials COV001 and COV002, which included a single-blind randomized controlled phase 2/3 trial of AZD1222 (ChAdOx1 nCoV-19) in healthy adults. Trial participant PBMC samples were collected at day 0 and day 28 after the second dose for TCRbeta chain sequencing. Sequencing was performed on peripheral blood, taken on day 0 of AZD1222 vaccination. The receptor was derived from an adult in good health. The chain is assembled from TRBV2 and TRBJ1-5; too little of a D gene remains to name it. The DNA sequence is TGTGCCAGCAGTGATCCGGCCCTCGTCAATCAGCCCCAGCATTTT. This yields the protein CASSDPALVNQPQHF.